These T cell receptor beta chains were read from a single sample in a study of blood T cell repertoires in COVID-19. Generated by immunoSEQ multiplex PCR, the TCRdb table keeps only in-frame clones and is missing some. This sample yields fewer than 250,000 clones, of which roughly 80% are seen a single time; around an eighth belongs to the top ten. Material: peripheral blood. All receptors come from a woman between 45 and 65 years old with acute or convalescent COVID-19. CDR3s include the opening cysteine and the closing phenylalanine or tryptophan. The D gene is left open where the match is weak. For some rows the clone size is stated as once, few or many, or as a class when expanded; others skip it.

D gene	V gene	clone size	J gene	CDR3 protein	CDR3 DNA
.	TRBV28	.	TRBJ1-2	CASSLAKKGLYGYTF	TGTGCCAGCAGTTTGGCTAAGAAGGGGCTCTATGGCTACACCTTC
.	TRBV3-1/TRBV3-2	.	TRBJ2-7	CASSPLYSYEQYF	TGTGCCAGCAGTCCTTTATATTCCTACGAGCAGTACTTC
TRBD1	TRBV15	.	TRBJ1-5	CATSSVQGLHQPQHF	TGTGCCACCAGCAGTGTACAGGGGTTGCATCAGCCCCAGCATTTT
.	TRBV19	.	TRBJ2-3	CASRQGGDTQYF	TGTGCCAGTAGACAGGGTGGAGATACGCAGTATTTT
TRBD2	TRBV5-1	.	TRBJ2-1	CASTLLAGGGNEQFF	TGCGCCAGCACCCTACTAGCGGGAGGCGGTAATGAGCAGTTCTTC
TRBD2	TRBV5-1	.	TRBJ2-2	CASSLSGVSAGELFF	TGCGCCAGCAGCTTGAGCGGGGTTTCGGCCGGGGAGCTGTTTTTT
TRBD1	TRBV19	few	TRBJ1-2	CASSMFGQEGYTF	TGTGCCAGTAGTATGTTCGGACAGGAGGGCTACACCTTC
.	TRBV6-2/TRBV6-3	.	TRBJ2-2	CASSTTRDRGDGGELFF	TGTGCCAGCAGTACGACTCGAGACCGTGGCGACGGCGGGGAGCTGTTTTTT
TRBD2	TRBV20-1	.	TRBJ2-1	CSASPASGRTGEQFF	TGCAGTGCTAGTCCTGCTAGCGGGAGAACAGGTGAGCAGTTCTTC
TRBD1	TRBV28	.	TRBJ2-6	CASRTQGAGANVLTF	TGTGCCAGCCGTACGCAGGGGGCTGGGGCCAACGTCCTGACTTTC
TRBD1	TRBV6-6	.	TRBJ1-2	CASSITGGAGGYTF	TGTGCCAGCAGCATAACAGGGGGCGCGGGTGGCTACACCTTC
.	TRBV6-5	.	TRBJ2-1	CASRHTQGDEQFF	TGTGCCAGCAGACATACCCAGGGCGATGAGCAGTTCTTC
TRBD2	TRBV7-2	.	TRBJ2-7	CASSFRASSGSYEQYF	TGTGCCAGCAGCTTCCGGGCTAGCAGCGGGAGTTACGAGCAGTACTTC
TRBD1	TRBV2	.	TRBJ2-7	CASTTGGYSYEQYF	TGTGCCAGCACAACAGGGGGGTACTCCTACGAGCAGTACTTC
.	TRBV5-6	once	TRBJ1-2	CASSLLGGSSNYGYTF	TGTGCCAGCAGCTTGTTGGGGGGGAGTTCGAACTATGGCTACACCTTC
.	TRBV18	.	TRBJ1-4	CASSVDRPTNEKLFF	TGTGCCAGCTCAGTAGACAGACCAACTAATGAAAAACTGTTTTTT
TRBD1	TRBV19	.	TRBJ1-6	CASSPNRQGASPLHF	TGTGCCAGTAGTCCCAACCGACAGGGCGCCTCACCCCTCCACTTT
TRBD1	TRBV5-1	.	TRBJ2-7	CASSLVDRDSYEQYF	TGCGCCAGCAGCTTGGTTGACAGGGACTCCTACGAGCAGTACTTC
TRBD1	TRBV3-1/TRBV3-2	.	TRBJ1-3	CASSQRMRTGFGNTIYF	TGTGCCAGCAGCCAACGTATGAGGACAGGGTTCGGAAACACCATATATTTT
TRBD1	TRBV30	.	TRBJ1-2	CAWSGQGVGYTF	TGTGCCTGGAGTGGACAGGGAGTTGGCTACACCTTC
TRBD2	TRBV5-5	.	TRBJ2-7	CASSLAGVSYEQYF	TGTGCCAGCAGCTTAGCGGGGGTGAGCTACGAGCAGTACTTC
.	TRBV19	.	TRBJ1-3	CATKPGNTIYF	TGTGCCACTAAACCTGGAAACACCATATATTTT
TRBD2	TRBV19	.	TRBJ2-3	CASSAQAGVGDTQYF	TGTGCCAGTAGTGCCCAAGCGGGAGTGGGAGATACGCAGTATTTT
.	TRBV18	few	TRBJ1-6	CASSQGVFSPLHF	TGTGCCAGCTCACAGGGGGTGTTTTCACCCCTCCACTTT
TRBD2	TRBV5-6	.	TRBJ2-7	CASRIWGGSYEQYF	TGTGCCAGCAGAATCTGGGGGGGTAGCTACGAGCAGTACTTC
.	TRBV6-5	.	TRBJ2-6	CASSYPQAGANVLTF	TGTGCCAGCAGTTACCCTCAGGCTGGGGCCAACGTCCTGACTTTC
TRBD1	TRBV24-1	few	TRBJ1-2	CATSGGQGVGYTF	TGTGCCACCAGTGGGGGACAGGGTGTGGGCTACACCTTC
TRBD2	TRBV24-1	few	TRBJ2-1	CATNSGSSHEQFF	TGTGCCACCAATAGCGGGAGTTCTCATGAGCAGTTCTTC
TRBD2	TRBV7-9	.	TRBJ2-1	CASSPGTSFHNEQFF	TGTGCCAGCAGCCCCGGGACTAGCTTCCACAATGAGCAGTTCTTC
.	TRBV7-9	.	TRBJ2-1	CASSSLALEQFF	TGTGCCAGCAGCTCACTAGCTCTTGAGCAGTTCTTC
.	TRBV29-1	.	TRBJ2-5	CSVGAETQYF	TGCAGCGTTGGGGCTGAGACCCAGTACTTC
.	TRBV7-6	.	TRBJ1-5	CASSQGPGQPQHF	TGTGCCAGCAGCCAGGGGCCGGGGCAGCCCCAGCATTTT
.	TRBV28	.	TRBJ1-2	CASTLSGGRNYGYTF	TGTGCCAGCACCCTTTCGGGGGGTAGGAACTATGGCTACACCTTC
TRBD1	TRBV18	.	TRBJ1-1	CASSPQTGGTEAFF	TGTGCCAGCTCACCCCAGACAGGGGGCACTGAAGCTTTCTTT
.	TRBV11-2	once	TRBJ1-2	CASSLVGAGGNYGYTF	TGTGCCAGCAGCTTAGTAGGGGCCGGGGGGAACTATGGCTACACCTTC
TRBD1	TRBV6-6	few	TRBJ1-1	CASAGTGAEAFF	TGTGCCAGCGCAGGGACAGGGGCGGAAGCTTTCTTT
.	TRBV20-1	.	TRBJ2-7	CSVNAAYEQYF	TGCAGTGTAAATGCAGCCTACGAGCAGTACTTC
.	TRBV6-4	.	TRBJ2-3	CASSQSTSTDTQYF	TGTGCCAGCTCCCAATCAACAAGCACAGATACGCAGTATTTT
.	TRBV10-3	.	TRBJ2-7	CAISDPYEQYF	TGTGCCATCAGTGACCCATACGAGCAGTACTTC
.	TRBV3-1/TRBV3-2	.	TRBJ1-4	CASSQAGSEKLFF	TGTGCCAGCAGCCAAGCAGGAAGTGAAAAACTGTTTTTT
TRBD2	TRBV7-2	.	TRBJ2-1	CASSLLAGAEQFF	TGTGCCAGCAGTCTTTTAGCGGGAGCAGAGCAGTTCTTC